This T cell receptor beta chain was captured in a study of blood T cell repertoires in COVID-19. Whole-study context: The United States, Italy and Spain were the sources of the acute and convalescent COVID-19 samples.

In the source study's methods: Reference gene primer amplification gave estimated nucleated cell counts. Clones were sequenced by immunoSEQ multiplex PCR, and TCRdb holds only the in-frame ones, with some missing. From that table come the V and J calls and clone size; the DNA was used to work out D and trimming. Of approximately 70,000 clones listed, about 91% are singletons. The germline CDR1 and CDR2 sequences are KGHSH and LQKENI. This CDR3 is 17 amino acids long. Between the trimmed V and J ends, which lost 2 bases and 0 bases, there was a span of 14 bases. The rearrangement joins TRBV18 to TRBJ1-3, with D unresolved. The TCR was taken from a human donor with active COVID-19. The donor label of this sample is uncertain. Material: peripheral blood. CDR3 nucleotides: TGTGCCAGCTCACCAGTGGGCTTTCAGAGCTCTGGAAACACCATATATTTT. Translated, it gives CASSPVGFQSSGNTIYF.